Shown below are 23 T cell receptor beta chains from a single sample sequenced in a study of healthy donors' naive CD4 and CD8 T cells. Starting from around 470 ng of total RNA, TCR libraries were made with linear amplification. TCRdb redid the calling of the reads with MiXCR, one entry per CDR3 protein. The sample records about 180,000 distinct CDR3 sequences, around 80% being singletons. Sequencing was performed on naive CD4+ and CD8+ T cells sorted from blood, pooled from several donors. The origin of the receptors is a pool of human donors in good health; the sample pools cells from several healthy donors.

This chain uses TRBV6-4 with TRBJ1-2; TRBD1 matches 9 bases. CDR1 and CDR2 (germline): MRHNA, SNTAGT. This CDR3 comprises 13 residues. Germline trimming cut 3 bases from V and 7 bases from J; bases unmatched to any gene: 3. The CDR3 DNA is TGTGCCAGCAGTGAAACAGGGGGCTCTGGCTACACCTTC. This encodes CASSETGGSGYTF.

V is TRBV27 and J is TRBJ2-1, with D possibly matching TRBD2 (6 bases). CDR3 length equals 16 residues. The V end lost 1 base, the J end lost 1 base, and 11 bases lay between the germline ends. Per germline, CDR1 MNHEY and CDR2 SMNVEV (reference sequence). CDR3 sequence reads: CASSLYPGVSYNEQFF. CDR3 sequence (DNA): TGTGCCAGCAGTTTATATCCGGGAGTGTCCTACAATGAGCAGTTCTTC.

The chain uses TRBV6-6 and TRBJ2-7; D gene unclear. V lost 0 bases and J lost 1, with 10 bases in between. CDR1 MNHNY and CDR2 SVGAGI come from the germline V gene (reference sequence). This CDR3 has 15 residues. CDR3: CASSYSRRISYEQYF. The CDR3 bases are TGTGCCAGCAGTTACTCGAGACGTATATCCTACGAGCAGTACTTC.

CDR3 in amino acids: CAWSVNADNTEAFF. CDR3 sequence (DNA): TGTGCCTGGAGTGTAAATGCAGACAACACTGAAGCTTTCTTT. The chain carries TRBV30 and TRBJ1-1; D ambiguous. This CDR3 is 14 amino acids long. Germline loops: CDR1 GTSNPN, CDR2 SVGIG (reference sequence). Trimming took off 0 bases at V and 2 bases at J, with 10 bases between the two ends.

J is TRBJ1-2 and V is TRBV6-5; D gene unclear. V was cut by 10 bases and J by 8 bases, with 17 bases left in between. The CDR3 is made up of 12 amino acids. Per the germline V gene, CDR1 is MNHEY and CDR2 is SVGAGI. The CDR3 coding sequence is TGTGCCAACGATCCCCTTGTGCGAGGCTACACCTTC. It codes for CANDPLVRGYTF.

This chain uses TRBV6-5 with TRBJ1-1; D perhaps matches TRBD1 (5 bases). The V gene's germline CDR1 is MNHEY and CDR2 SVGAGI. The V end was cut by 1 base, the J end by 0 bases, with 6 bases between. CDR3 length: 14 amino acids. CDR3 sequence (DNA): TGTGCCAGCAGTTACTTGGGGGTGAACACTGAAGCTTTCTTT. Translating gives CASSYLGVNTEAFF.

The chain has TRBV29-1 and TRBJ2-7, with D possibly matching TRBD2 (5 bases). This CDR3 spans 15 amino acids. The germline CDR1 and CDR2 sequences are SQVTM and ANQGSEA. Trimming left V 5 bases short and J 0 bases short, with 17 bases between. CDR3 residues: CSVSTPVGVSYEQYF. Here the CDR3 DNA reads TGCAGCGTTTCCACACCCGTCGGGGTCTCCTACGAGCAGTACTTC.

CDR3 in DNA: TGTGCCAGCAGCCAAATCGGACAGCAAGGCTACACCTTC. Amino acid sequence: CASSQIGQQGYTF. V and J are TRBV27 and TRBJ1-2; a possible D gene is TRBD1 (6 bases). Germline V gives CDR1 MNHEY, CDR2 SMNVEV (reference sequence). This CDR3 spans 13 amino acids. Trimming removed 6 bases at V and 8 bases at J, with 16 bases between.

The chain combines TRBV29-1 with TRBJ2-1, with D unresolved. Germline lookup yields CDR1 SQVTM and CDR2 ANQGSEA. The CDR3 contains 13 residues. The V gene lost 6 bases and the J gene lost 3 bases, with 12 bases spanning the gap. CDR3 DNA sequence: TGCAGCGTCCTAATTCTGAACTACAATGAGCAGTTCTTC. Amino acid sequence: CSVLILNYNEQFF.

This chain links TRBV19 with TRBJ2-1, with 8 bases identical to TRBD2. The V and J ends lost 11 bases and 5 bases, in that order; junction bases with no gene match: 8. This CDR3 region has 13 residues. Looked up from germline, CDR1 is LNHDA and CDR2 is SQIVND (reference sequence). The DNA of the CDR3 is TGTGCCGCTGCACCGGGAGGGAACAATGAGCAGTTCTTC. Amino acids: CAAAPGGNNEQFF.

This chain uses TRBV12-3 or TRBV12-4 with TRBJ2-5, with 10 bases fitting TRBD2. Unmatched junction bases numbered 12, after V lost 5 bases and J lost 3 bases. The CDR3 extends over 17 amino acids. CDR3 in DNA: TGTGCCAGCAGTCCCATCTTCTGGACTAGCGGCAAAGAGACCCAGTACTTC. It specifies CASSPIFWTSGKETQYF.

The CDR3 DNA follows: TGCAGCGTTGAAGTGGGGGTACAGTCCTACAATGAGCAGTTCTTC. It yields the protein CSVEVGVQSYNEQFF. The chain links TRBV29-1 to TRBJ2-1; perhaps D is TRBD1 or TRBD2 (5 bases each). V was clipped by 1 base and J by 1 base, with 11 bases between them. Germline V gives CDR1 SQVTM, CDR2 ANQGSEA. This CDR3 has 15 amino acids.

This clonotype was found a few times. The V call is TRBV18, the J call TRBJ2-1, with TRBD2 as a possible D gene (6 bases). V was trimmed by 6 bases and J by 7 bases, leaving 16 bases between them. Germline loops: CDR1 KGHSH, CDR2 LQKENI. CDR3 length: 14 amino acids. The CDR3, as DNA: TGTGCCAGCTCTCCGGGGCTAGCGATTAATGAGCAGTTCTTC. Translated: CASSPGLAINEQFF.

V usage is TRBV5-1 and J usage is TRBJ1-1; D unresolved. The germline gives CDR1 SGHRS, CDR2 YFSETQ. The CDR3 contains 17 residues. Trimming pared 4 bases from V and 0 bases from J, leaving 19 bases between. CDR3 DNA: TGCGCCAGCAGCCCTTGGGTAGGTACGGAGCTGAACACTGAAGCTTTCTTT. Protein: CASSPWVGTELNTEAFF. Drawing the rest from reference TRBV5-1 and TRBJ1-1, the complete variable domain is KAGVTQTPRYLIKTRGQQVTLSCSPISGHRSVSWYQQTPGQGLQFLFEYFSETQRNKGNFPGRFSGRQFSNSRSEMNVSTLELGDSALYLCASSPWVGTELNTEAFFGQGTRLTVV.

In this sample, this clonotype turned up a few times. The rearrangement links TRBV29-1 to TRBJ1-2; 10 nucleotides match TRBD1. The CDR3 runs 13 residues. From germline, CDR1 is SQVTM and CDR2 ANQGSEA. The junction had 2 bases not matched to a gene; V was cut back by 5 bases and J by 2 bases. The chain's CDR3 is CSVQGQGNYGYTF. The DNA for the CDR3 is TGCAGCGTTCAGGGACAGGGGAACTATGGCTACACCTTC.

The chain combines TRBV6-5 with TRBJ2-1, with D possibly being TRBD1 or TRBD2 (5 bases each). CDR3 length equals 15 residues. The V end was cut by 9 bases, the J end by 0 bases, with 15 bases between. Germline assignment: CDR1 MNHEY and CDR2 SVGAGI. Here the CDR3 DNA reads TGTGCCAGTGGGGTAGGGACGGCCTCCTACAATGAGCAGTTCTTC. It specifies CASGVGTASYNEQFF.

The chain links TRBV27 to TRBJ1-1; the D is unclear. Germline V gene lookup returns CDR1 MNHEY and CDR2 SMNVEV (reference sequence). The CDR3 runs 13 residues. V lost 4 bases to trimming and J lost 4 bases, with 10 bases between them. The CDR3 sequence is CASSSGHITEAFF. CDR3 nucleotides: TGTGCCAGCAGTTCGGGCCATATCACTGAAGCTTTCTTT.

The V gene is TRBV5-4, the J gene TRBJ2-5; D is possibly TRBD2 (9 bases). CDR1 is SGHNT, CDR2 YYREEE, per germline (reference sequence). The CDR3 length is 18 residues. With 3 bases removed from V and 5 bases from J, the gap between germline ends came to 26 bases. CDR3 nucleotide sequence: TGTGCCAGCAGCTCAGGGGGCGGGAGGGCCCCTCAGCGGGAGACCCAGTACTTC. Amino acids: CASSSGGGRAPQRETQYF.

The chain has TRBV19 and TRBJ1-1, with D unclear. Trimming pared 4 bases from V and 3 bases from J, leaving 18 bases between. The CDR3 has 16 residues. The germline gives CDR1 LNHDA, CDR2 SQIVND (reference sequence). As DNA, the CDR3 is TGTGCCAGTAGTAGCCCACCACAGCTCCGCTACACTGAAGCTTTCTTT. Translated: CASSSPPQLRYTEAFF.

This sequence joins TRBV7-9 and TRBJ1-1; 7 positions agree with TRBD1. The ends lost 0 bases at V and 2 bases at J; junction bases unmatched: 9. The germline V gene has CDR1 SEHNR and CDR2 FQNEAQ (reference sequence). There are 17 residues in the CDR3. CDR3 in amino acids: CASSLALRQGHNTEAFF. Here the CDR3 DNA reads TGTGCCAGCAGCTTAGCCCTCCGACAGGGACACAACACTGAAGCTTTCTTT. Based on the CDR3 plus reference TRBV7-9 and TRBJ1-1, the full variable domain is DTGVSQNPRHKITKRGQNVTFRCDPISEHNRLYWYRQTLGQGPEFLTYFQNEAQLEKSRLLSDRFSAERPKGSFSTLEIQRTEQGDSAMYLCASSLALRQGHNTEAFFGQGTRLTVV.

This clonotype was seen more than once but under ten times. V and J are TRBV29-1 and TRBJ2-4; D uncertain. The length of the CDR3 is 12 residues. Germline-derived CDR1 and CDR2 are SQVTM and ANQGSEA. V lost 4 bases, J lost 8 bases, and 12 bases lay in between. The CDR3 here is CSVGAGGDIQYF. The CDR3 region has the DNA TGCAGCGTTGGGGCCGGTGGGGACATTCAGTACTTC. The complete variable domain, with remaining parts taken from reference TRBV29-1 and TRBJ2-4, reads SAVISQKPSRDICQRGTSLTIQCQVDSQVTMMFWYRQQPGQSLTLIATANQGSEATYESGFVIDKFPISRPNLTFSTLTVSNMSPEDSSIYLCSVGAGGDIQYFGAGTRLSVL.

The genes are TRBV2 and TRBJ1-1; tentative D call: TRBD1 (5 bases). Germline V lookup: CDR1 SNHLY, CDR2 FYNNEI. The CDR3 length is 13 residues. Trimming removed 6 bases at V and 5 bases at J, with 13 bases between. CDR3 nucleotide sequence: TGTGCCAGCAGACGCGAAGAGGGGACTGAAGCTTTCTTT. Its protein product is CASRREEGTEAFF.

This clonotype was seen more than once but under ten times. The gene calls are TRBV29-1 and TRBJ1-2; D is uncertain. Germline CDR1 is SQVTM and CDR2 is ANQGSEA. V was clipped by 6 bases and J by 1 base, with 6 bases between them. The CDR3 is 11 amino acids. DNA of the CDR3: TGCAGCGTCCTTATTAACTATGGCTACACCTTC. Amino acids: CSVLINYGYTF.